One and the same sample provided the 22 T cell receptor beta chains below, sequenced in a study of vaccination effects on CD4 cells after COVID-19 (dated 2022 in TCRdb). In the ViraFEST assay, PBMC were stimulated with viral peptide pools, and antigen-specific CD4+ T cell clonotypes were then identified by expansion using TCR sequencing. After more than 9 days of culture, CD4+ T cells were isolated with the EasySep CD4+ T cell isolation kit. Two doses of either the BNT162b2 or the mRNA-1273 mRNA SARS-CoV-2 vaccine were administered to participants. Library preparation used the immunoSEQ multiplex PCR assay. TCRdb's version of the immuneACCESS table is confined to in-frame rearrangements and falls short of the full clone set. An unresolved V gene accounts for under half of the shortfall where checked; the remainder is of unknown origin. Counted in this sample were roughly 70,000 clones; 70% to 85% of them appeared once. Of the sample, under 2% is held by the ten largest clones.

These TCRs are of unknown antigen specificity. This sample comprised CD4+ T cells from PBMCs cultured with HCoV-229E spike peptides, obtained after COVID-19 vaccination. Reading the label with the study, this specimen's cell subset or site is: HCoV-229E spike overlapping peptide pool stimulation. The receptors were gathered from a human donor who received a COVID-19 vaccine.

The count of this clone is one. This chain links TRBV27 with TRBJ2-5; 10 nucleotides match TRBD1. V trimming: 6 bases; J trimming: 5 bases; junction bases outside the gene matches: 9. CDR1 is MNHEY, CDR2 SMNVEV, per germline (reference sequence). This CDR3 has 15 residues. The DNA for the CDR3 is TGTGCCAGCAGCCGTAGACAGGGGGCCGGGGAGACCCAGTACTTC. Its translation is CASSRRQGAGETQYF.

The chain has TRBV6-5 and TRBJ2-5; D is perhaps TRBD2 (6 bases). Trimming left V 5 bases short and J 2 bases short, with 9 bases between. The CDR3 length is 13 residues. Germline V CDR1 and CDR2: MNHEY, SVGAGI. The CDR3 spells CASSREIQETQYF. CDR3 bases: TGTGCCAGCAGTCGGGAGATTCAAGAGACCCAGTACTTC.

The chain couples TRBV7-2 to TRBJ1-6; D is possibly TRBD1 (5 bases). The CDR3 spans 16 residues. V was trimmed by 0 bases and J by 5 bases, leaving 11 bases between them. Germline lookup yields CDR1 SGHTA and CDR2 FQGNSA. The CDR3 protein is CASSLALAGNNSPLHF. The CDR3 bases are TGTGCCAGCAGCTTAGCGCTCGCAGGGAATAATTCACCCCTCCACTTT.

V usage is TRBV30 and J usage is TRBJ1-3, with no clear D. CDR3 size: 16 residues. V was cut by 2 bases and J by 1 base, with 15 bases left in between. The germline V gene encodes CDR1 GTSNPN and CDR2 SVGIG (reference sequence). The CDR3 loop is CAWSPLGVGSGNTIYF. In DNA, the CDR3 is TGTGCCTGGAGTCCTCTGGGAGTGGGGTCTGGAAACACCATATATTTT.

V is TRBV5-6 and J is TRBJ2-7; D possibly corresponds to TRBD1 (6 bases). V was trimmed by 4 bases and J by 6 bases, leaving 17 bases between them. The CDR3 covers 14 residues. Germline lookup yields CDR1 SGHDT and CDR2 YYEEEE. The CDR3: CASSQWTVRIEQYV. The CDR3 nucleotides are TGTGCCAGCAGCCAGTGGACAGTGAGGATCGAGCAGTACGTC.

The chain uses TRBV5-6 and TRBJ2-5, with 9 bases identical to TRBD1. The length of the CDR3 is 14 residues. V was pared by 2 bases and J by 5 bases, with 4 bases of the junction left unmatched. Germline V gives CDR1 SGHDT, CDR2 YYEEEE. CDR3 loop: CASSLTGGRETQYF. Written as DNA, the CDR3 is TGTGCCAGCAGCTTAACAGGGGGCAGGGAGACCCAGTACTTC.

The chain joins TRBV6-4 to TRBJ1-1; D may be TRBD1 (5 bases). The CDR3 loop spans 13 amino acids. Looked up from germline, CDR1 is MRHNA and CDR2 is SNTAGT. The ends were cut back, 4 bases at V and 7 bases at J, with 13 bases in the middle. The CDR3 DNA is TGTGCCAGCAGTGCCCTAGAGGGACTTGAAGCTTTCTTT. Its protein product is CASSALEGLEAFF.

This clone was seen a handful of times. This chain connects TRBV2 to TRBJ1-3; D remains ambiguous. The V and J ends lost 7 bases and 1 base respectively, with 11 bases between them. Germline CDR1 SNHLY, CDR2 FYNNEI. The CDR3 sequence is 14 residues long. CDR3 residues: CASKTGYSGNTIYF. In DNA, the CDR3 is TGTGCCAGCAAAACGGGGTATTCTGGAAACACCATATATTTT.

This clone appeared once. The chain has TRBV24-1 and TRBJ1-1, with TRBD1 matching over 7 bases. CDR3 length equals 14 residues. CDR1 is KGHDR and CDR2 is SFDVKD in the germline V gene. The V segment lost 4 bases and the J segment 7 bases; nucleotides outside the gene matches: 8. This CDR3 is CATSDAYRQGEAFF. The CDR3 DNA follows: TGTGCCACCAGTGACGCATATCGACAGGGTGAAGCTTTCTTT.

This chain links TRBV4-3 with TRBJ2-2; 7 positions agree with TRBD1. The CDR3 totals 17 residues. Germline V lookup: CDR1 LGHNA, CDR2 YSLEER. The ends lost 0 bases at V and 4 bases at J; junction bases unmatched: 8. The DNA for the CDR3 is TGCGCCAGCAGCCAAGATCAAGGGGGCAGCTTCACCGGGGAGCTGTTTTTT. Protein sequence: CASSQDQGGSFTGELFF.

This clone came up a few times. The junction does not match germline at one end; this may be a read error. The chain recombines TRBV5-1 with TRBJ1-5; D is unresolved. The CDR3 runs 13 residues. Germline V lookup: CDR1 SGHRS, CDR2 YFSETQ. CDR3 coding DNA: TGCGCCAGCAGCCTAAATAGCGATCAGCCCCAGCATTTT. This encodes CASSLNSDQPQHF.

V and J are TRBV19 and TRBJ1-4, with 8 nucleotides matching TRBD1. J lost 3 bases, V lost 6 bases, and 6 bases had no gene match. This CDR3 has 15 residues. Germline V lookup: CDR1 LNHDA, CDR2 SQIVND (reference sequence). This CDR3 is CASRIGQGANEKLFF. The CDR3 nucleotides read TGTGCCAGTAGGATCGGACAGGGAGCTAATGAAAAACTGTTTTTT.

This chain connects TRBV30 to TRBJ1-2; the D gene is possibly TRBD1 (5 bases). CDR3 length: 14 amino acids. Germline V gives CDR1 GTSNPN, CDR2 SVGIG (reference sequence). V was cut by 5 bases and J by 4 bases, with 17 bases left in between. CDR3 loop: CAWAPWQGRYGYTF. The CDR3 bases are TGTGCCTGGGCTCCATGGCAGGGACGCTATGGCTACACCTTC. The variable domain in full, completed from reference TRBV30 and TRBJ1-2, reads SQTIHQWPATLVQPVGSPLSLECTVEGTSNPNLYWYRQAAGRGLQLLFYSVGIGQISSEVPQNLSASRPQDRQFILSSKKLLLSDSGFYLCAWAPWQGRYGYTFGSGTRLTVV.

The chain is built from TRBV19 and TRBJ2-5; 8 bases fit TRBD1. Losses at the gene ends were 4 bases for V and 7 bases for J; bases not matched to a gene: 5. The germline gives CDR1 LNHDA, CDR2 SQIVND (reference sequence). This CDR3 is 13 amino acids long. The CDR3 region is CASSTTGEVTQYF. The CDR3 DNA follows: TGTGCCAGTAGTACGACAGGGGAAGTGACCCAGTACTTC.

This chain links TRBV30 with TRBJ2-2, with D possibly being TRBD1 (6 bases). Germline loops: CDR1 GTSNPN, CDR2 SVGIG (reference sequence). The CDR3 totals 14 residues. The V gene lost 4 bases and the J gene lost 3 bases, with 12 bases spanning the gap. The CDR3 sequence is CAWTQDSYTGELFF. In DNA, the CDR3 is TGTGCCTGGACCCAGGACAGCTACACCGGGGAGCTGTTTTTT.

The chain combines TRBV7-2 with TRBJ2-1, with 7 bases lining up with TRBD1. Germline CDR1 is SGHTA and CDR2 is FQGNSA. The junction had 9 bases not matched to a gene; V was cut back by 2 bases and J by 8 bases. The CDR3 has 15 residues. CDR3 protein: CASSLFGTEVYEQFF. In DNA form, the CDR3 reads TGTGCCAGCAGCTTATTCGGGACAGAAGTCTATGAGCAGTTCTTC.

The V call is TRBV27, the J call TRBJ2-5, with D tentatively TRBD2 (5 bases). The V gene's germline CDR1 is MNHEY and CDR2 SMNVEV (reference sequence). The CDR3 has 12 amino acids. V was shortened by 6 bases and J by 5 bases, with 10 bases between the two germline ends. The CDR3 DNA sequence: TGTGCCAGCAGCCACCCGGGGGAGACCCAGTACTTC. It codes for CASSHPGETQYF.

The chain uses TRBV5-1 and TRBJ2-5, with TRBD2 matching over 8 bases. Germline CDR1 and CDR2: SGHRS and YFSETQ. Losses at the gene ends were 1 base for V and 5 bases for J; bases not matched to a gene: 7. The CDR3 has 15 amino acids. CDR3 sequence: CASSLTSGFGETQYF. The CDR3 DNA reads TGCGCCAGCAGCTTGACTAGCGGCTTCGGGGAGACCCAGTACTTC.

V gene TRBV30 combines with J gene TRBJ2-5; the D gene is possibly TRBD2 (5 bases). Deletions cut 0 bases from V and 5 bases from J, with 16 bases between. The germline CDR1 and CDR2 sequences are GTSNPN and SVGIG (reference sequence). The length of the CDR3 is 15 residues. CDR3 sequence (DNA): TGTGCCTGGAGTGTACAGACGGGGTTTCGGGAGACCCAGTACTTC. It specifies CAWSVQTGFRETQYF.

The chain joins TRBV19 to TRBJ2-2; a weak D match, TRBD1 (6 bases). CDR3 length: 13 residues. CDR1 is LNHDA, CDR2 SQIVND, per germline (reference sequence). Between the trimmed V and J ends, which lost 9 bases and 6 bases, there was a span of 14 bases. The CDR3 DNA is TGTGCCAGCAACCAGGGGTTTGCCGGGGAGCTGTTTTTT. The encoded protein is CASNQGFAGELFF.

The rearrangement joins TRBV5-5 to TRBJ2-7; D is perhaps TRBD1 (6 bases). From germline, CDR1 is SGHKS and CDR2 YYEKEE (reference sequence). The germline V and J ends were trimmed by 2 bases and 0 bases, with 15 bases remaining between them. CDR3 size: 16 residues. CDR3: CASSFRTGPRSYEQYV. CDR3 sequence (DNA): TGTGCCAGCAGCTTTAGAACAGGGCCCCGCTCCTACGAGCAGTACGTC.

The J gene is TRBJ2-5, the V gene TRBV2, with D tentatively TRBD1 (6 bases). The CDR3 sequence is 15 residues long. The germline V gene encodes CDR1 SNHLY and CDR2 FYNNEI. Deletions cut 2 bases from V and 7 bases from J, with 17 bases between. CDR3 sequence (DNA): TGTGCCAGCAGTGAAAGTGCGGACAGCGTTGGGACCCAGTACTTC. This gives the protein CASSESADSVGTQYF.